What follows are 11 T cell receptor beta chains derived from one specimen sequenced in a study of T-cell memory formation after mild COVID-19. MiXCR, run by TCRdb on the 5' RACE reads, gives a single entry per CDR3 protein. The sample consists of roughly 480,000 distinct CDR3 sequences, 20% to 30% of them appearing once. Material: PBMCs or a T cell subset sorted from them (not recorded which). The source of these receptors is an adult woman who had mild COVID-19 (a few samples of this study predate the infection). Cell type and time point are not known.

This clonotype has only a few counts. CDR3 DNA sequence: TGTGCCAGCTCACCAGGCGAGACAGATACGCAGTATTTT. Its protein is CASSPGETDTQYF. The chain combines TRBV18 with TRBJ2-3; no firm D call. V lost 2 bases and J lost 3, with 6 bases in between. The CDR3 length is 13 residues. Germline V gives CDR1 KGHSH, CDR2 LQKENI.

This clonotype was picked up a small number of times. This sequence joins TRBV7-8 and TRBJ2-7; D not certain. The V end was cut by 4 bases, the J end by 5 bases, with 18 bases between. The germline V gene encodes CDR1 SGHVS and CDR2 FQNEAQ. The CDR3 length is 15 residues. The CDR3, as DNA: TGTGCCAGCAGCTCCGTTCGTGGTAGAAACAACGAGCAGTACTTC. Translation gives CASSSVRGRNNEQYF.

V usage is TRBV12-3 or TRBV12-4 and J usage is TRBJ1-5, with no clear D. V was clipped by 6 bases and J by 8 bases, with 17 bases between them. There are 14 residues in the CDR3. The CDR3 sequence: CASSPSRWREPQHF. The DNA of the CDR3 is TGTGCCAGCAGCCCCTCTCGTTGGAGGGAGCCCCAGCATTTT.

The chain couples TRBV7-9 to TRBJ1-2; 8 bases fit TRBD1. CDR1 is SEHNR, CDR2 FQNEAQ, per germline (reference sequence). This CDR3 spans 15 amino acids. V lost 3 bases to trimming and J lost 2 bases; unmatched junction nucleotides: 5. CDR3 nucleotides: TGTGCCAGCAGCTTGCAGGGGGCAATCAACTATGGCTACACCTTC. This translates into CASSLQGAINYGYTF.

Worth noting for this clonotype: A junction boundary mismatches the germline segment, possibly from a read error. The genes are TRBV7-2 and TRBJ1-1; D is uncertain. The CDR3 is 12 residues long. Germline values: CDR1 SGHTA, CDR2 FQGNSA. For the CDR3, the DNA is TGTGCCAGCAGCCTCATCCCCGGGAAAGCTTACTTT. Protein sequence: CASSLIPGKAYF.

This chain joins TRBV9 and TRBJ2-3, with 9 bases lining up with TRBD2. There are 14 residues in the CDR3. Germline-derived CDR1 and CDR2 are SGDLS and YYNGEE. V lost 4 bases to trimming and J lost 14 bases; unmatched junction nucleotides: 14. This chain's CDR3 is CASSLGLAVAVRYF. The CDR3, as DNA: TGTGCCAGCAGCCTGGGACTAGCAGTCGCAGTCAGGTATTTT.

The gene calls are TRBV6-5 and TRBJ2-3; D may be TRBD1 or TRBD2 (5 bases each). This CDR3 contains 15 residues. V lost 2 bases and J 6 bases, leaving 15 bases between the germline ends. The germline V gene has CDR1 MNHEY and CDR2 SVGAGI. CDR3 coding DNA: TGTGCCAGCAGTTACGGGGGACGTGTTCAGGATACGCAGTATTTT. It encodes CASSYGGRVQDTQYF.

This clonotype was seen a handful of times. The rearrangement uses TRBV18 and TRBJ2-2; TRBD2 is a possible D gene (6 bases). The CDR3 is 19 amino acids. Germline V gene data show CDR1 as KGHSH and CDR2 as LQKENI. The V gene lost 2 bases and the J gene lost 5 bases, with 24 bases spanning the gap. This chain's CDR3 is CASSPVRDSLRSLTGELFF. Here the CDR3 DNA reads TGTGCCAGCTCACCAGTAAGGGACTCCCTTCGATCCCTGACCGGGGAGCTGTTTTTT.

This clonotype was seen more than once but under ten times. The chain employs TRBV15 and TRBJ1-1; D might be TRBD1 (5 bases). There are 14 residues in the CDR3. Germline V gene data show CDR1 as LNHNV and CDR2 as YYDKDF (reference sequence). The germline V and J ends were trimmed by 5 bases and 4 bases, with 14 bases remaining between them. The CDR3 sequence: CATSETRGVTEAFF. CDR3 DNA sequence: TGTGCCACCAGCGAGACCCGGGGGGTCACTGAAGCTTTCTTT.

This clonotype has just a few counts. The chain carries TRBV6-4 and TRBJ1-1; D not certain. V was clipped by 4 bases and J by 1 base, with 7 bases between them. Germline V gene data show CDR1 as MRHNA and CDR2 as SNTAGT. The CDR3 contains 13 residues. The CDR3 DNA sequence: TGTGCCAGCAGTGTAGATTGGAACACTGAAGCTTTCTTT. It is translated as CASSVDWNTEAFF.

This clonotype was counted at least ten times. The chain employs TRBV25-1 and TRBJ2-7; possibly TRBD1 for D (5 bases). This CDR3 has 18 residues. Looked up from germline, CDR1 is MGHDK and CDR2 is SYGVNS. The V and J ends lost 4 bases and 0 bases respectively, with 22 bases between them. As DNA, the CDR3 is TGTGCCAGCAGTGCGACTCCGATCGACAGTGTCAGCTCCTACGAGCAGTACTTC. This gives the protein CASSATPIDSVSSYEQYF.